These 4 T cell receptor beta chains share one sample of origin, sequenced in a study of cytomegalovirus exposure and HLA in healthy donors (dated by TCRdb to between 2016 and 2019). Libraries were built with the immunoSEQ multiplex PCR assay. The multiplex PCR relied on a mix of 60 forward primers for TCR Vbeta segments and 13 reverse primers for TCR Jbeta segments. TCRdb provides this immuneACCESS table in a form limited to in-frame rearrangements. Some clones are lacking; in checked studies, under half of them reflect an unresolved V gene, and why the rest are absent is not known. For this sample the table gives approximately 150,000 clones, of which 65% to 70% were detected only once. The ten largest clones add up to 8% to 13% of the sample. Sequenced sample: PBMCs. The source of these receptors is a man aged 25-45 years in good health and CMV-seropositive.

DNA of the CDR3: TGTGCCAGCAGCTTGGCCTCGACAGGGAAAGGTGGTGGCTATGGCTACACCTTC. This translates into CASSLASTGKGGGYGYTF. The chain uses TRBV5-6 and TRBJ1-2, with 7 bases aligning to TRBD1. Germline CDR1 reads SGHDT; CDR2 reads YYEEEE. Trimming at V came to 0 bases and at J to 4 bases, leaving 15 bases not matched to a gene. The CDR3 has 18 residues.

The V and J genes are TRBV6-5 and TRBJ1-4; D unclear. The V end was cut by 4 bases, the J end by 5 bases, with 17 bases between. CDR3 length: 16 amino acids. Germline CDR1 reads MNHEY; CDR2 reads SVGAGI. The CDR3 reads CASSSYGRGKNEKLFF. The CDR3, as DNA: TGTGCCAGCAGTTCCTACGGACGGGGAAAGAATGAAAAACTGTTTTTT.

A word on this clone: One junction end does not reproduce the germline sequence, and a read error may be involved. V usage is TRBV7-9 and J usage is TRBJ2-3, with 8 bases identical to TRBD1. This CDR3 has 15 residues. Looked up from germline, CDR1 is SEHNR and CDR2 is FQNEAQ (reference sequence). The CDR3 nucleotides are TGTTCCAGCATCCCTGGACAGGGCGGCACAGATACGCAGTATTTT. It translates to CSSIPGQGGTDTQYF.

The rearrangement links TRBV5-1 to TRBJ1-3; D ambiguous. The CDR3 is 15 amino acids. Between the trimmed V and J ends, which lost 2 bases and 0 bases, there was a span of 9 bases. CDR1 SGHRS and CDR2 YFSETQ come from the germline V gene. The CDR3 protein is CASSLSGDSGNTIYF. CDR3 in DNA: TGCGCCAGCAGCTTATCCGGGGACTCTGGAAACACCATATATTTT.